Presented here are 21 T cell receptor beta chains from one specimen sequenced in a study of blood T cells in healthy people across ages (dated by TCRdb to the mid-2010s). The library was made by 5' RACE. The data were produced on an Illumina HiSeq 2500. A second roughly 6 to 12 cycle PCR used a sample-barcoded 5' primer and a J-beta primer mix. TCRdb reran the public reads through fastp at Q25 and MiXCR, keeping productive beta chains. All rows with the same CDR3 protein become a single entry with the most common DNA and genes. This sample lists some 930,000 distinct CDR3 sequences; about 29% were detected once. The top ten clonotypes cover roughly 10% of the sample. The data were also submitted as part of a second study, on T cells of mothers and their children.

Material: blood. These receptors were taken from a woman aged 40 to 50 in good health.

The chain uses TRBV4-2 and TRBJ1-1; D is unresolved. Germline V CDR1 and CDR2: LGHNA, YNFKEQ. The CDR3 contains 14 residues. The V and J ends lost 1 base and 5 bases respectively, with 11 bases between them. The CDR3 DNA reads as TGTGCCAGCAGCCAAGGGGGAGGGAGGACTGAAGCTTTCTTT. This gives the protein CASSQGGGRTEAFF.

V is TRBV12-3 or TRBV12-4 and J is TRBJ1-1; no definite D call. V dropped 7 bases and J dropped 4 bases, with 13 bases sitting between them. There are 13 residues in the CDR3. The CDR3 DNA reads TGTGCCAGCACTTCGGGGATATCCACTGAAGCTTTCTTT. This codes for CASTSGISTEAFF.

The rearrangement uses TRBV9 and TRBJ2-7; a weak D match, TRBD2 (5 bases). This CDR3 has 14 amino acids. Between the trimmed V and J ends, which lost 4 bases and 7 bases, there was a span of 18 bases. Germline V lookup: CDR1 SGDLS, CDR2 YYNGEE. CDR3 bases: TGTGCCAGCAGCCTCTTCCTGGGCGGGTCTGAGCAGTACTTC. Translation: CASSLFLGGSEQYF.

This chain joins TRBV5-4 and TRBJ2-1, with a tentative D call TRBD2 (5 bases). The CDR3 has 14 amino acids. Deletions cut 5 bases from V and 2 bases from J, with 11 bases between. CDR1 and CDR2 (germline): SGHNT, YYREEE (reference sequence). The CDR3: CASRSTGAYNEQFF. The CDR3 bases are TGTGCCAGCAGATCGACCGGGGCCTACAATGAGCAGTTCTTC.

This chain joins TRBV29-1 and TRBJ2-1, with D perhaps TRBD1 (6 bases). From germline, CDR1 is SQVTM and CDR2 ANQGSEA. V lost 3 bases to trimming and J lost 9 bases, with 15 bases between them. This CDR3 region has 13 residues. CDR3 sequence reads: CSVEAQGIGEQFF. In nucleotides, the CDR3 is TGCAGCGTTGAGGCACAGGGAATTGGTGAGCAGTTCTTC.

This clonotype has just a few counts. The chain links TRBV4-1 to TRBJ2-1; the D gene could be TRBD1 or TRBD2 (6 bases each). The germline CDR1 and CDR2 sequences are MGHRA and YSYEKL. V dropped 7 bases and J dropped 3 bases, with 16 bases sitting between them. This CDR3 comprises 15 residues. CDR3 residues: CASKKGGSFYNEQFF. The CDR3 DNA reads as TGCGCCAGCAAAAAGGGGGGCAGCTTCTACAATGAGCAGTTCTTC.

This clonotype was observed a few times. V and J are TRBV2 and TRBJ2-7; TRBD2 matches 11 bases. After removal of 4 bases from V and 3 bases from J, the junction contained 8 bases not matched to a gene. CDR1 is SNHLY and CDR2 is FYNNEI in the germline V gene. This CDR3 has 16 residues. The CDR3 DNA is TGTGCCAGCAGTGCTCCGGCTAGCGGGGGGCTCTACGAGCAGTACTTC. Its protein is CASSAPASGGLYEQYF.

In this sample, this clonotype turned up a few times. The V gene is TRBV7-6, the J gene TRBJ1-1, with 9 nucleotides matching TRBD1. CDR1 SGHVS and CDR2 FNYEAQ come from the germline V gene. V trimming: 5 bases; J trimming: 10 bases; junction bases outside the gene matches: 5. The CDR3 runs 12 residues. The CDR3 region is CASSETGGRAFF. DNA for the CDR3: TGTGCCAGCAGCGAGACAGGGGGGCGAGCTTTCTTT.

The gene calls are TRBV20-1 and TRBJ2-3; 7 bases align to TRBD2. V lost 2 bases to trimming and J lost 4 bases; unmatched junction nucleotides: 3. Per the germline V gene, CDR1 is DFQATT and CDR2 is SNEGSKA (reference sequence). The length of the CDR3 is 13 residues. CDR3 protein: CSARLTSPDTQYF. CDR3 bases: TGCAGTGCTAGATTGACTAGCCCAGATACGCAGTATTTT.

This chain connects TRBV24-1 to TRBJ2-4, with 10 bases lining up with TRBD1. V was clipped by 2 bases and J by 6 bases; unmatched bases: 6. Germline V gene data show CDR1 as KGHDR and CDR2 as SFDVKD. The length of the CDR3 is 16 residues. Written as DNA, the CDR3 is TGTGCCACCAGTGATTCTGACAGGGGGCCTGGAAACATTCAGTACTTC. Its protein is CATSDSDRGPGNIQYF.

This clonotype was detected ten times or more. The chain combines TRBV4-3 with TRBJ2-3; D may be TRBD1 (6 bases). Between the trimmed V and J ends, which lost 0 bases and 4 bases, there was a span of 14 bases. Per the germline V gene, CDR1 is LGHNA and CDR2 is YSLEER. The CDR3 consists of 16 residues. CDR3 region: CASSQDVETGSDTQYF. CDR3 bases: TGCGCCAGCAGCCAAGATGTGGAGACAGGCTCAGATACGCAGTATTTT.

A note on this clonotype: Compared with germline, one end of the junction differs, possibly owing to a read error. The V gene is TRBV3-1, the J gene TRBJ1-1; D is unclear. The germline gives CDR1 LGHDT, CDR2 YNNKEL (reference sequence). CDR3 length: 14 amino acids. CDR3 in DNA: TGTGCCGGCAGCCAAGATAGGGAGTACACTGAAGCTTTCTTT. Residues: CAGSQDREYTEAFF. Together with reference TRBV3-1 and TRBJ1-1, the CDR3 gives the full variable domain: DTAVSQTPKYLVTQMGNDKSIKCEQNLGHDTMYWYKQDSKKFLKIMFSYNNKELIINETVPNRFSPKSPDKAHLNLHINSLELGDSAVYFCAGSQDREYTEAFFGQGTRLTVV.

Ten or more counts support this clonotype. The gene calls are TRBV29-1 and TRBJ2-1, with D possibly matching TRBD2 (5 bases). With 5 bases removed from V and 4 bases from J, the gap between germline ends came to 9 bases. Per the germline V gene, CDR1 is SQVTM and CDR2 is ANQGSEA. The CDR3 loop spans 12 amino acids. The CDR3 DNA sequence: TGCAGCGTTTACGAGGGTTACAATGAGCAGTTCTTC. Amino acids: CSVYEGYNEQFF.

This clonotype was seen repeatedly, ten times or more. This chain connects TRBV6-5 to TRBJ2-7, with 8 bases that match TRBD1. This CDR3 is built from 15 residues. Germline CDR1 reads MNHEY; CDR2 reads SVGAGI. With 6 bases clipped from V and 6 bases from J, the junction kept 13 bases outside the gene matches. The CDR3 DNA follows: TGTGCCAGCAGCTTACAGGTACAGGGGGTACTCGAGCAGTACTTC. Translation: CASSLQVQGVLEQYF.

With respect to this clonotype: This could be a read error, since a much larger clone is one nucleotide away. The chain links TRBV7-3 to TRBJ1-2; TRBD1 matches at 9 bases. The germline V gene has CDR1 SGHTA and CDR2 FQGTGA. CDR3 size: 15 residues. CDR3 sequence: CASSPAGQGPYGCTF. The DNA of the CDR3 is TGTGCCAGCAGCCCGGCGGGACAGGGCCCCTATGGCTGCACCTTC.

The V and J genes are TRBV5-1 and TRBJ2-5; D is tentatively TRBD1 or TRBD2 (5 bases each). V dropped 6 bases and J dropped 5 bases, with 14 bases sitting between them. Germline values: CDR1 SGHRS, CDR2 YFSETQ. The CDR3 has 13 amino acids. DNA of the CDR3: TGCGCCAGCAACAATGGGGGTTTTGAGACCCAGTACTTC. It is translated as CASNNGGFETQYF.

This chain joins TRBV28 and TRBJ1-1; no firm D call. Trimming stripped 1 base from V and 3 bases from J, with 15 bases between. CDR1 is MDHEN, CDR2 SYDVKM, per germline. The CDR3 length is 16 residues. CDR3 DNA: TGTGCCAGCAGTTTATTTCGGGGTCGGTCGGACACTGAAGCTTTCTTT. This translates into CASSLFRGRSDTEAFF.

Note on this clonotype: A much larger clone is a single base away; this may be a read error. This chain joins TRBV11-2 and TRBJ1-2; D remains ambiguous. The length of the CDR3 is 15 residues. Germline loops: CDR1 SGHAT, CDR2 FQNNGV. The CDR3 region is CAGSPEDGGPYGYTF. The CDR3 DNA reads TGTGCCGGCAGCCCCGAAGATGGAGGTCCCTATGGCTACACCTTC.

V gene TRBV20-1 combines with J gene TRBJ1-2; D call uncertain. V was trimmed by 5 bases and J by 8 bases, leaving 15 bases between them. CDR3 length: 12 amino acids. Germline V gives CDR1 DFQATT, CDR2 SNEGSKA (reference sequence). Here the CDR3 reads CSAWSSQRGYTF. CDR3 DNA: TGCAGTGCTTGGAGTTCGCAACGAGGCTACACCTTC.

The J gene is TRBJ1-1, the V gene TRBV6-5; 7 nucleotides agree with TRBD1. Germline CDR1 is MNHEY and CDR2 is SVGAGI. The CDR3 sequence is 16 residues long. V lost 5 bases to trimming and J lost 5 bases; unmatched junction nucleotides: 14. In DNA, the CDR3 is TGTGCCAGCAGTAACACAGGAAGGGGGCAAAGGACTGAAGCTTTCTTT. Encoded protein: CASSNTGRGQRTEAFF.

V is TRBV12-3 or TRBV12-4 and J is TRBJ2-5; TRBD2 aligns across 12 bases. V shed 4 bases and J 6 bases; nucleotides not matched to a gene: 18. The CDR3 loop spans 19 amino acids. The CDR3 protein is CASSWAGGLAGQEGQTQYF. The CDR3 nucleotides read TGTGCCAGCAGTTGGGCGGGAGGACTAGCGGGGCAAGAGGGGCAGACCCAGTACTTC.